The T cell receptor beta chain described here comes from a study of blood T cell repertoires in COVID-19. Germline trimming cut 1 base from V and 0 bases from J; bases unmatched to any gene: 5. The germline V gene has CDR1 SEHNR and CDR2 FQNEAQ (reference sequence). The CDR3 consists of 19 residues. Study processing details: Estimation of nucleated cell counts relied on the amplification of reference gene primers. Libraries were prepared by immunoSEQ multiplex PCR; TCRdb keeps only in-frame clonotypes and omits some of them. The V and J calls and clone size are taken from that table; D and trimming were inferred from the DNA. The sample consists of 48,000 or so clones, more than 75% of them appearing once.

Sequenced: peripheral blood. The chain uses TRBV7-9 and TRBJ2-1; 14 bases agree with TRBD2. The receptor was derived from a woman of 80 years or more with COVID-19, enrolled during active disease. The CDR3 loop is CASSLVFGTSGSSYNEQFF. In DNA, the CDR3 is TGTGCCAGCAGCTTAGTTTTTGGGACTAGCGGGAGCTCCTACAATGAGCAGTTCTTC. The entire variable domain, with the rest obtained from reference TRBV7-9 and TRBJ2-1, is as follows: DTGVSQNPRHKITKRGQNVTFRCDPISEHNRLYWYRQTLGQGPEFLTYFQNEAQLEKSRLLSDRFSAERPKGSFSTLEIQRTEQGDSAMYLCASSLVFGTSGSSYNEQFFGPGTRLTVL.